A single sample is the source of the 31 T cell receptor beta chains below, sequenced in a study of T cell repertoires in cytomegalovirus infection. The antigens for these receptors are not known. TCRdb ran MiXCR on the reads and lists one entry per CDR3 protein. The data contain around 430,000 distinct CDR3 sequences, roughly 42% of them singletons. Sequenced here: cultured PBMCs, sampled from culture after CMV antigen stimulation. These receptors were taken from a human donor in good health (CMV status not recorded). Some clones in this sample may be carry-over from other donors' samples.

This clonotype was recorded a few times. The rearrangement links TRBV7-2 to TRBJ1-6, with D hard to call. The length of the CDR3 is 17 residues. Trimming took off 1 base at V and 1 base at J, with 11 bases between the two ends. CDR1 and CDR2 (germline): SGHTA, FQGNSA. The CDR3 region is CASSLDIRESYNSPLHF. In nucleotides, the CDR3 is TGTGCCAGCAGCTTAGATATTCGGGAGTCCTATAATTCACCCCTCCACTTT.

This clonotype was detected only a few times. The chain joins TRBV28 to TRBJ2-7; 8 positions match TRBD1. This CDR3 comprises 13 residues. J lost 4 bases, V lost 5 bases, and 4 bases had no gene match. Germline V gene sequence: CDR1 MDHEN, CDR2 SYDVKM. CDR3 protein: CASSVRGRYEQYF. CDR3 DNA sequence: TGTGCCAGCAGTGTCAGGGGGCGGTACGAGCAGTACTTC.

The CDR3 reads CASSELSGRTGANVLTF. Written as DNA, the CDR3 is TGCGCCAGCAGCGAACTTAGCGGGAGAACTGGGGCCAACGTCCTGACTTTC. The chain combines TRBV5-1 with TRBJ2-6; 9 bases align to TRBD2. Trimming at V came to 4 bases and at J to 2 bases, leaving 7 bases not matched to a gene. This CDR3 is built from 17 residues. CDR1 and CDR2 (germline): SGHRS, YFSETQ.

This clonotype has just a few counts. The V gene is TRBV7-8, the J gene TRBJ2-7; D perhaps matches TRBD2 (5 bases). Germline V CDR1 and CDR2: SGHVS, FQNEAQ. Between the trimmed V and J ends, which lost 5 bases and 4 bases, there was a span of 12 bases. The CDR3 length is 13 residues. The CDR3 DNA follows: TGTGCCAGCAGCATAGGGAGTGGGTACGAGCAGTACTTC. Amino acids: CASSIGSGYEQYF. The whole variable domain, filled in from reference TRBV7-8 and TRBJ2-7, reads GAGVSQSPRYKVAKRGQDVALRCDPISGHVSLFWYQQALGQGPEFLTYFQNEAQLDKSGLPSDRFFAERPEGSVSTLKIQRTQQEDSAVYLCASSIGSGYEQYFGPGTRLTVT.

This rearrangement joins TRBV7-2 to TRBJ1-1; D is undetermined. The V end lost 3 bases, the J end lost 6 bases, and 11 bases lay between the germline ends. CDR1 is SGHTA and CDR2 is FQGNSA in the germline V gene. The CDR3 has 13 amino acids. In DNA, the CDR3 is TGTGCCAGCAGCTTGCAGGTTACGTCTGAAGCTTTCTTT. Encoded protein: CASSLQVTSEAFF.

This clonotype was observed a handful of times. The chain recombines TRBV7-2 with TRBJ1-2; TRBD1 aligns across 9 bases. The CDR3 has 15 residues. Unmatched junction bases numbered 7, after V lost 5 bases and J lost 3 bases. CDR1 SGHTA and CDR2 FQGNSA come from the germline V gene. CDR3: CASSPRRDRDYGYTF. CDR3 coding DNA: TGTGCCAGCAGCCCCCGCCGGGACAGGGACTATGGCTACACCTTC. The whole variable domain, filled in from reference TRBV7-2 and TRBJ1-2, reads GAGVSQSPSNKVTEKGKDVELRCDPISGHTALYWYRQSLGQGLEFLIYFQGNSAPDKSGLPSDRFSAERTGGSVSTLTIQRTQQEDSAVYLCASSPRRDRDYGYTFGSGTRLTVV.

Regarding this clonotype: A read error may account for a junction end that differs from germline. CDR3 loop: CAISWTASDEQYF. The CDR3 DNA reads as TGTGCCATCAGTTGGACGGCCTCCGACGAGCAGTACTTC. The genes are TRBV10-3 and TRBJ2-7; D is ambiguous. This CDR3 is 13 amino acids long. CDR1 and CDR2 (germline): ENHRY, SYGVKD.

This clonotype appeared a few times. The chain is built from TRBV7-2 and TRBJ1-2, with TRBD1 matching 7 bases. Germline values: CDR1 SGHTA, CDR2 FQGNSA. V lost 1 base to trimming and J lost 5 bases; unmatched junction nucleotides: 7. The CDR3 has 15 residues. CDR3 sequence (DNA): TGTGCCAGCAGCTTAGAGGGGGCCAGTTGGTATGGCTACACCTTC. It specifies CASSLEGASWYGYTF.

The chain recombines TRBV28 with TRBJ2-1; D ambiguous. The CDR3 is 12 residues long. The V gene lost 8 bases and the J gene lost 8 bases, with 13 bases spanning the gap. The germline V gene encodes CDR1 MDHEN and CDR2 SYDVKM. CDR3 bases: TGTGCCAGCGTAGACCTCCTGGATGAGCAGTTCTTC. It codes for CASVDLLDEQFF.

The sample holds a few counts of this clonotype. V gene TRBV12-5 combines with J gene TRBJ2-7, with 11 bases identical to TRBD1. CDR1 and CDR2 (germline): LGHNT, FRNRAP. CDR3 size: 11 residues. The V and J ends lost 6 bases and 13 bases, in that order; junction bases with no gene match: 5. The CDR3 nucleotides read TGTGCTAGTGGCACCGGGACAGGGGGTTACTTC. It codes for CASGTGTGGYF.

The V call is TRBV20-1, the J call TRBJ2-3; D uncertain. Germline CDR1 reads DFQATT; CDR2 reads SNEGSKA (reference sequence). The CDR3 totals 16 residues. V lost 1 base and J lost 4, with 18 bases in between. This chain's CDR3 is CSARGLAPRHADTQYF. As DNA, the CDR3 is TGCAGTGCTAGAGGTCTTGCCCCTCGACACGCAGATACGCAGTATTTT.

This chain connects TRBV5-4 to TRBJ2-2, with D possibly matching TRBD2 (5 bases). The germline gives CDR1 SGHNT, CDR2 YYREEE (reference sequence). The CDR3 length is 13 residues. The V gene lost 7 bases and the J gene lost 3 bases, with 10 bases spanning the gap. The CDR3 DNA sequence: TGTGCCAGCGGGGAGAAGGACACCGGGGAGCTGTTTTTT. Its translation is CASGEKDTGELFF. The full variable domain, with the rest looked up from reference TRBV5-4 and TRBJ2-2, is ETGVTQSPTHLIKTRGQQVTLRCSSQSGHNTVSWYQQALGQGPQFIFQYYREEENGRGNFPPRFSGLQFPNYSSELNVNALELDDSALYLCASGEKDTGELFFGEGSRLTVL.

This clonotype occurred a few times. CDR3: CASSRRGQPQHF. DNA for the CDR3: TGTGCCAGCAGCCGCAGGGGCCAGCCCCAGCATTTT. J is TRBJ1-5 and V is TRBV27; D possibly corresponds to TRBD1 (6 bases). Per the germline V gene, CDR1 is MNHEY and CDR2 is SMNVEV (reference sequence). The V and J ends lost 6 bases and 7 bases respectively, with 10 bases between them. The CDR3 spans 12 residues.

There are a few counts of this clonotype. V gene TRBV7-2 combines with J gene TRBJ2-1; 12 bases agree with TRBD2. Germline V gene lookup returns CDR1 SGHTA and CDR2 FQGNSA. CDR3 length: 16 amino acids. Unmatched junction bases numbered 8, after V lost 5 bases and J lost 6 bases. The CDR3 DNA reads as TGTGCCAGCAGCCCTCTAGCGGGAGGGCCTCGCAATGAGCAGTTCTTC. Translating it yields CASSPLAGGPRNEQFF.

V is TRBV7-2 and J is TRBJ2-7, with D perhaps given as TRBD1 or TRBD2 (5 bases each). Trimming removed 2 bases from V and 1 base from J, with 18 bases in between. The germline V gene encodes CDR1 SGHTA and CDR2 FQGNSA. This CDR3 is 17 amino acids long. As DNA, the CDR3 is TGTGCCAGCAGCTTACGATGGGGCGGGTCCGGATCCTACGAGCAGTACTTC. This sequence encodes CASSLRWGGSGSYEQYF.

This clonotype was recorded many times. One end of the junction does not line up with germline, which may come from a read error. The rearrangement joins TRBV7-2 to TRBJ2-6; possibly TRBD2 for D (5 bases). The germline V gene encodes CDR1 SGHTA and CDR2 FQGNSA. CDR3 length equals 15 residues. CDR3 DNA sequence: TGTGCCAGCAGCCTAGCAGTCTCTGGGGCCAACGTCCTGACTTTC. This translates into CASSLAVSGANVLTF.

The genes are TRBV11-2 and TRBJ1-1; D perhaps matches TRBD1 (5 bases). The V gene's germline CDR1 is SGHAT and CDR2 FQNNGV. CDR3 size: 12 residues. V shed 0 bases and J shed 8 bases, with 7 bases lying between them. The CDR3 bases are TGTGCCAGCAGCTTAGAGGGGCAAGAAGCTTTCTTT. This encodes CASSLEGQEAFF. The full variable domain, its missing parts supplied by reference TRBV11-2 and TRBJ1-1, is EAGVAQSPRYKIIEKRQSVAFWCNPISGHATLYWYQQILGQGPKLLIQFQNNGVVDDSQLPKDRFSAERLKGVDSTLKIQPAKLEDSAVYLCASSLEGQEAFFGQGTRLTVV.

This chain links TRBV27 with TRBJ2-7, with TRBD1 identical over 10 bases. This CDR3 has 13 amino acids. Unmatched junction bases numbered 4, after V lost 4 bases and J lost 7 bases. CDR1 and CDR2 (germline): MNHEY, SMNVEV (reference sequence). Here the CDR3 DNA reads TGTGCCAGCAGTTGGGGACAGGGGAAGGAGCAGTACTTC. This gives the protein CASSWGQGKEQYF.

This clonotype has just a few counts. The rearrangement uses TRBV12-3 or TRBV12-4 and TRBJ2-1; 8 nucleotides match TRBD1. J was trimmed by 7 bases and V by 8 bases; bases with no gene match: 13. This CDR3 comprises 15 residues. The DNA for the CDR3 is TGTGCCAGCGCAACCGGACAGGGACTTAGGAATGAGCAGTTCTTC. Translating gives CASATGQGLRNEQFF.

There are a few counts of this clonotype. The chain couples TRBV6-2 or TRBV6-3 to TRBJ2-7; 9 bases align to TRBD1. Germline CDR1 MNHEY, CDR2 SVGEGT. The CDR3 has 15 residues. J gave up 4 bases and V 4 bases, and 8 bases lay outside the gene matches. CDR3 protein: CASSSGTGWMYEQYF. Here the CDR3 DNA reads TGTGCCAGCAGTTCCGGGACAGGGTGGATGTACGAGCAGTACTTC.

The chain links TRBV27 to TRBJ1-2, with TRBD1 matching over 7 bases. V shed 6 bases, J shed 0 bases, and the junction held 7 bases outside the gene matches. CDR3 length: 15 residues. CDR1 is MNHEY and CDR2 is SMNVEV in the germline V gene (reference sequence). CDR3 residues: CASSDRVTANYGYTF. The CDR3 DNA sequence: TGTGCCAGCAGCGACAGGGTGACGGCTAACTATGGCTACACCTTC.

This clonotype was observed a few times. The rearrangement uses TRBV11-3 and TRBJ2-1, with a weak D call TRBD2 (6 bases). The CDR3 is 14 amino acids. Trimming shortened V by 5 bases and J by 7 bases, and 15 bases separated the two germline ends. Germline CDR1 is SGHNT and CDR2 is YENEEA. CDR3 sequence reads: CASSLGGWGNEQFF. In DNA, the CDR3 is TGTGCCAGCAGCCTCGGGGGTTGGGGTAATGAGCAGTTCTTC.

With regard to this clonotype: An end of the junction differs from the germline gene, which may be a read error. The chain uses TRBV4-1 and TRBJ2-7, with D perhaps TRBD1 or TRBD2 (7 bases each). The CDR3 covers 16 residues. From germline, CDR1 is MGHRA and CDR2 YSYEKL. The CDR3 DNA is TGTGCCAGCAGCCAACCCTCCAGGGGGGGAACCTACGAGCAGTACTTC. Amino acids: CASSQPSRGGTYEQYF.

Only a few counts were recorded for this clonotype. The chain employs TRBV7-2 and TRBJ2-3; possible D gene TRBD2, 6 bases. Trimming left V 5 bases short and J 4 bases short, with 19 bases between. The CDR3 is made up of 16 amino acids. Germline values: CDR1 SGHTA, CDR2 FQGNSA. CDR3 sequence: CASSRMGLYGADTQYF. The DNA of the CDR3 is TGTGCCAGCAGCCGAATGGGACTCTACGGCGCAGATACGCAGTATTTT. The variable domain in full, completed from reference TRBV7-2 and TRBJ2-3, reads GAGVSQSPSNKVTEKGKDVELRCDPISGHTALYWYRQSLGQGLEFLIYFQGNSAPDKSGLPSDRFSAERTGGSVSTLTIQRTQQEDSAVYLCASSRMGLYGADTQYFGPGTRLTVL.

The chain recombines TRBV20-1 with TRBJ2-7, with 8 bases that match TRBD2. Germline lookup yields CDR1 DFQATT and CDR2 SNEGSKA (reference sequence). The CDR3 consists of 13 residues. The V segment lost 6 bases and the J segment 4 bases; nucleotides outside the gene matches: 8. CDR3 in amino acids: CSAEGLVGYEQYF. The CDR3 DNA sequence: TGCAGTGCCGAGGGACTAGTCGGGTACGAGCAGTACTTC.

The table lists this clonotype with a count of one. The V gene is TRBV6-8, the J gene TRBJ2-5; D unclear. This CDR3 comprises 14 residues. Germline CDR1 is MNHGY and CDR2 is SAAAGT. V gave up 2 bases and J gave up 4 bases, with 11 bases separating them. The CDR3 loop is CASSYPGLTETQYF. Here the CDR3 DNA reads TGTGCCAGCAGTTACCCAGGCCTGACAGAGACCCAGTACTTC.

The chain couples TRBV7-2 to TRBJ2-1; 7 positions match TRBD2. Losses at the gene ends were 2 bases for V and 3 bases for J; bases not matched to a gene: 7. Germline values: CDR1 SGHTA, CDR2 FQGNSA. CDR3 length: 16 amino acids. The CDR3 loop is CASSLFPSGSYNEQFF. The CDR3 DNA follows: TGTGCCAGCAGCTTATTTCCTAGCGGTAGCTACAATGAGCAGTTCTTC.

The rearrangement uses TRBV7-6 and TRBJ1-1; no firm D call. The CDR3 runs 10 residues. Trimming shortened V by 11 bases and J by 2 bases, and 6 bases separated the two germline ends. Germline V gene sequence: CDR1 SGHVS, CDR2 FNYEAQ. The CDR3 DNA is TGTGCCGGAACCAACACTGAAGCTTTCTTT. It specifies CAGTNTEAFF.

This rearrangement joins TRBV11-2 to TRBJ2-3, with 11 bases matching TRBD2. The germline V gene has CDR1 SGHAT and CDR2 FQNNGV. Germline trimming cut 5 bases from V and 4 bases from J; bases unmatched to any gene: 14. CDR3 length: 18 amino acids. Written as DNA, the CDR3 is TGTGCCAGCAGCGGAAGAGGTTTAGCGGGAGGGGGAGCAGATACGCAGTATTTT. Protein: CASSGRGLAGGGADTQYF. Supplemented by reference TRBV11-2 and TRBJ2-3, the full variable domain reads EAGVAQSPRYKIIEKRQSVAFWCNPISGHATLYWYQQILGQGPKLLIQFQNNGVVDDSQLPKDRFSAERLKGVDSTLKIQPAKLEDSAVYLCASSGRGLAGGGADTQYFGPGTRLTVL.

The chain is built from TRBV6-5 and TRBJ2-1; 9 bases fit TRBD2. Germline CDR1 is MNHEY and CDR2 is SVGAGI. V gave up 7 bases and J gave up 2 bases; unmatched junction bases: 9. The CDR3 length is 16 residues. The DNA of the CDR3 is TGTGCCAGCATCGGGCGGGGGGGGGGGGCCTACAATGAGCAGTTCTTC. This translates into CASIGRGGGAYNEQFF.

This clonotype was counted once. The chain links TRBV5-1 to TRBJ1-4; D remains ambiguous. The germline V gene encodes CDR1 SGHRS and CDR2 YFSETQ. Deletions cut 0 bases from V and 7 bases from J, with 10 bases between. The CDR3 totals 14 residues. CDR3 protein: CASSLGGLGEKLFF. The CDR3 DNA reads TGCGCCAGCAGCTTGGGGGGTCTGGGTGAAAAACTGTTTTTT.